The clone carrying this TCR beta chain has more than one count but fewer than ten. These data originate in a study of a mutant IDH1 vaccine in newly diagnosed glioma. Time point defined: baseline, week 1 (first vaccination visit). The treatment here: pre-vaccination baseline after standard-of-care therapy. Here immunoSEQ multiplex PCR was the method, and the copy in TCRdb shows in-frame clones only, minus some. This sample has 55,000 to 70,000 clones, with 79% found just once. Trimming cost V 4 bases and J 7 bases, with 14 bases left between them. Per germline, CDR1 SGDLS and CDR2 YYNGEE. This CDR3 contains 13 residues.

The chain combines TRBV9 with TRBJ1-1; no definite D call. The material was PBMCs, obtained from a glioma patient treated with radiotherapy, temozolomide or both. The receptor was derived from a man aged 45-60 years with glioma. The CDR3 spells CASSPRGRDEAFF. The CDR3 bases are TGTGCCAGCAGCCCTCGAGGGCGGGATGAAGCTTTCTTT.